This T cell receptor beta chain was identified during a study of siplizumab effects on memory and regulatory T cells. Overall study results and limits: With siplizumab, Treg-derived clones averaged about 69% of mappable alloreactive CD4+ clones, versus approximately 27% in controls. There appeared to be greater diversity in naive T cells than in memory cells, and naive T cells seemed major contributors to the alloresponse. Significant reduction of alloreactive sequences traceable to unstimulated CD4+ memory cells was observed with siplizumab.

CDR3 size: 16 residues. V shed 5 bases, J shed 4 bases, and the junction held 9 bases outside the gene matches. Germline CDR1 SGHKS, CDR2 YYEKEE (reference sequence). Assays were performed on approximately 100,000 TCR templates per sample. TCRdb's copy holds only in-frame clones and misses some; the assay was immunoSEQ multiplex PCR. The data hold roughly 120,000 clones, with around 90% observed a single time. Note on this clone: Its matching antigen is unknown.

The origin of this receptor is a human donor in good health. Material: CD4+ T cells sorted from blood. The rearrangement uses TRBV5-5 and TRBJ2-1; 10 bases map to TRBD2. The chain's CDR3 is CASSYSLAGVYNEQFF. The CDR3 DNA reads TGTGCCAGCAGTTACTCGCTAGCGGGGGTATACAATGAGCAGTTCTTC.